Following are 21 T cell receptor beta chains from one sample sequenced in a study of cytotoxic CD8 clonotypes in ibrutinib-treated CLL. Profiled with immunoSEQ multiplex PCR; TCRdb holds only in-frame clones, not every one. The sample lists 330,000 or so clones, over 60% occurring once. This specimen consisted of PBMCs, obtained after 36 months of ibrutinib treatment. The receptors shown here come from a human donor with chronic lymphocytic leukemia.

In its sample, this clone was seen a few times. The chain is built from TRBV2 and TRBJ2-3; 11 bases are a match to TRBD2. The CDR3 is 16 residues long. With V trimmed by 6 bases and J by 1 base, 6 bases remained unmatched. Germline-derived CDR1 and CDR2 are SNHLY and FYNNEI. CDR3 in DNA: TGTGCCAGCAGCGGAACACTAGCGGGGGGCACAGATACGCAGTATTTT. Its translation is CASSGTLAGGTDTQYF. The full variable domain, with the rest looked up from reference TRBV2 and TRBJ2-3, is EPEVTQTPSHQVTQMGQEVILRCVPISNHLYFYWYRQILGQKVEFLVSFYNNEISEKSEIFDDQFSVERPDGSNFTLKIRSTKLEDSAMYFCASSGTLAGGTDTQYFGPGTRLTVL.

The chain uses TRBV6-6 and TRBJ1-2; unclear D gene. Germline-derived CDR1 and CDR2 are MNHNY and SVGAGI (reference sequence). CDR3 length: 12 amino acids. Trimming stripped 2 bases from V and 4 bases from J, with 5 bases between. CDR3 amino acids: CASSYRSYGYTF. In DNA, the CDR3 is TGTGCCAGCAGTTACCGGTCCTATGGCTACACCTTC.

This clone was counted a few times. The genes are TRBV15 and TRBJ2-4, with 10 bases that match TRBD2. Germline V gives CDR1 LNHNV, CDR2 YYDKDF (reference sequence). V dropped 1 base and J dropped 5; count of bases not matched to a gene: 2. This CDR3 comprises 15 residues. This chain's CDR3 is CATSRGGLAENIQYF. DNA of the CDR3: TGTGCCACCAGCAGAGGAGGACTAGCGGAAAACATTCAGTACTTC.

This chain joins TRBV18 and TRBJ2-2; TRBD2 agrees at 11 bases. V was clipped by 5 bases and J by 4 bases; unmatched bases: 6. Germline V CDR1 and CDR2: KGHSH, LQKENI. This CDR3 is 16 amino acids long. DNA of the CDR3: TGTGCCAGCTCAAATAGGACTAGCGGGTTCACCGGGGAGCTGTTTTTT. This gives the protein CASSNRTSGFTGELFF.

This sequence joins TRBV18 and TRBJ2-7; unclear D gene. The CDR3 sequence is 14 residues long. Per the germline V gene, CDR1 is KGHSH and CDR2 is LQKENI. V gave up 2 bases and J gave up 5 bases, with 13 bases separating them. CDR3 coding DNA: TGTGCCAGCTCACCAAATCTGGGTTCCCACGAGCAGTACTTC. Translation: CASSPNLGSHEQYF.

A few counts support this clone. V is TRBV7-6 and J is TRBJ2-7; 8 positions match TRBD1. V dropped 2 bases and J dropped 7; count of bases not matched to a gene: 13. The CDR3 length is 16 residues. CDR1 and CDR2 (germline): SGHVS, FNYEAQ. CDR3 DNA sequence: TGTGCCAGCAGCTTACAATCGGCCGACAGGGGAGGAGAGCAGTACTTC. Encoded protein: CASSLQSADRGGEQYF.

The V and J genes are TRBV6-6 and TRBJ2-7, with TRBD2 matching 12 bases. Unmatched junction bases numbered 6, after V lost 5 bases and J lost 1 base. The CDR3 is made up of 16 amino acids. CDR1 MNHNY and CDR2 SVGAGI come from the germline V gene (reference sequence). The CDR3 coding sequence is TGTGCCAGCAGTGGGTTTGGGACTAGCGGGTCCTACGAGCAGTACTTC. Amino acid sequence: CASSGFGTSGSYEQYF.

V is TRBV11-2 and J is TRBJ2-7; the D gene could be TRBD1 or TRBD2 (5 bases each). Germline values: CDR1 SGHAT, CDR2 FQNNGV. CDR3 length equals 15 residues. The V end was cut by 4 bases, the J end by 0 bases, with 13 bases between. The CDR3 region has the DNA TGTGCCAGCAGCTGGGGACGGTTTCCCTCCTACGAGCAGTACTTC. Protein sequence: CASSWGRFPSYEQYF.

This clone was seen more than once but under ten times. As DNA, the CDR3 is TGTGCCAGTAGTATTCGGACAGGGGGGAGCTCCTACGAGCAGTACTTC. Encoded protein: CASSIRTGGSSYEQYF. V gene TRBV19 combines with J gene TRBJ2-7, with 10 nucleotides matching TRBD1. Germline trimming cut 3 bases from V and 0 bases from J; bases unmatched to any gene: 5. The CDR3 spans 16 residues. Germline CDR1 reads LNHDA; CDR2 reads SQIVND (reference sequence). Full variable domain (remainder filled in from reference TRBV19 and TRBJ2-7): DGGITQSPKYLFRKEGQNVTLSCEQNLNHDAMYWYRQDPGQGLRLIYYSQIVNDFQKGDIAEGYSVSREKKESFPLTVTSAQKNPTAFYLCASSIRTGGSSYEQYFGPGTRLTVT.

The rearrangement links TRBV6-5 to TRBJ1-2; no definite D call. Trimming took 2 bases from V and 9 from J, leaving 10 bases between them. This CDR3 contains 12 residues. Germline-derived CDR1 and CDR2 are MNHEY and SVGAGI. This CDR3 reads CASSYPGGSYTF. CDR3 bases: TGTGCCAGCAGTTACCCGGGTGGGAGCTACACCTTC.

This chain links TRBV4-1 with TRBJ2-6; no reliable D call. CDR3 length equals 18 residues. Per the germline V gene, CDR1 is MGHRA and CDR2 is YSYEKL. Trimming cost V 3 bases and J 0 bases, with 15 bases left between them. DNA of the CDR3: TGCGCCAGCAGCCAGGCCCCTCCTTACAGCTCTGGGGCCAACGTCCTGACTTTC. Its protein product is CASSQAPPYSSGANVLTF.

This clone has only a few counts. This chain uses TRBV5-8 with TRBJ2-5, with D perhaps TRBD1 (5 bases). CDR3 length: 13 residues. Trimming stripped 4 bases from V and 5 bases from J, with 12 bases between. Germline assignment: CDR1 SGHTS and CDR2 YDEGEE. CDR3 residues: CASSRRAVETQYF. The CDR3 DNA sequence: TGTGCCAGCAGCCGCAGGGCAGTTGAGACCCAGTACTTC. The full variable domain, its missing parts supplied by reference TRBV5-8 and TRBJ2-5, is EAGVTQSPTHLIKTRGQQATLRCSPISGHTSVYWYQQALGLGLQFLLWYDEGEERNRGNFPPRFSGRQFPNYSSELNVNALELEDSALYLCASSRRAVETQYFGPGTRLLVL.

This clone was counted a few times. The J gene is TRBJ2-7, the V gene TRBV9, with D possibly TRBD1 on 6 matching bases. CDR3 length: 15 residues. The germline V gene has CDR1 SGDLS and CDR2 YYNGEE. Trimming removed 0 bases at V and 4 bases at J, with 14 bases between. CDR3 sequence: CASSVGGTRSYEQYF. The CDR3 DNA sequence: TGTGCCAGCAGCGTAGGTGGGACAAGGTCTTACGAGCAGTACTTC.

The J gene is TRBJ2-2, the V gene TRBV18, with 8 bases that match TRBD1. Germline values: CDR1 KGHSH, CDR2 LQKENI. The CDR3 loop spans 16 amino acids. Trimming cost V 3 bases and J 2 bases; bases outside gene matches: 5. The CDR3 sequence is CASSPRAGGNTGELFF. The CDR3 nucleotides are TGTGCCAGCTCACCCAGGGCAGGGGGCAACACCGGGGAGCTGTTTTTT. The full variable domain, its missing parts supplied by reference TRBV18 and TRBJ2-2, is NAGVMQNPRHLVRRRGQEARLRCSPMKGHSHVYWYRQLPEEGLKFMVYLQKENIIDESGMPKERFSAEFPKEGPSILRIQQVVRGDSAAYFCASSPRAGGNTGELFFGEGSRLTVL.

The V and J genes are TRBV28 and TRBJ1-5; D is ambiguous. The germline gives CDR1 MDHEN, CDR2 SYDVKM. V was pared by 3 bases and J by 2 bases, with 11 bases between. This CDR3 is 15 amino acids long. Written as DNA, the CDR3 is TGTGCCAGCAGTTTTCCGGCGAAGGGCAATCAGCCCCAGCATTTT. Translated, it gives CASSFPAKGNQPQHF.

This clone was found once. The rearrangement joins TRBV29-1 to TRBJ1-1; D unresolved. Trimming shortened V by 5 bases and J by 0 bases, and 7 bases separated the two germline ends. The CDR3 runs 12 residues. Germline CDR1 SQVTM, CDR2 ANQGSEA. This CDR3 is CSVHSMNTEAFF. The DNA for the CDR3 is TGCAGCGTTCACAGTATGAACACTGAAGCTTTCTTT.

V usage is TRBV11-2 and J usage is TRBJ2-4; 8 nucleotides match TRBD1. J gave up 8 bases and V 5 bases, and 8 bases lay outside the gene matches. This CDR3 spans 14 amino acids. Per germline, CDR1 SGHAT and CDR2 FQNNGV. The CDR3 DNA follows: TGTGCCAGCAGCCGATGGACAGGGAAGGACATTCAGTACTTC. Translating gives CASSRWTGKDIQYF.

This clone was seen once. The J gene is TRBJ2-2, the V gene TRBV15; D unclear. Germline V gives CDR1 LNHNV, CDR2 YYDKDF (reference sequence). CDR3 length: 15 residues. Between the trimmed V and J ends, which lost 3 bases and 1 base, there was a span of 9 bases. The CDR3 loop is CATSRGKLNTGELFF. CDR3 bases: TGTGCCACCAGCAGGGGGAAATTGAACACCGGGGAGCTGTTTTTT.

The chain carries TRBV2 and TRBJ2-1, with TRBD2 identical over 9 bases. This CDR3 contains 15 residues. Germline loops: CDR1 SNHLY, CDR2 FYNNEI. V shed 8 bases and J 4 bases; nucleotides not matched to a gene: 9. CDR3 nucleotide sequence: TGTGCCAGCCGCCCGTCTAGCGGGGAGTACAATGAGCAGTTCTTC. It is translated as CASRPSSGEYNEQFF.

This clone came up once. V usage is TRBV4-1 and J usage is TRBJ2-5, with D perhaps TRBD1 (6 bases). CDR1 and CDR2 from the germline V gene are MGHRA and YSYEKL. The germline V and J ends were trimmed by 3 bases and 5 bases, with 10 bases remaining between them. This CDR3 spans 13 amino acids. In DNA, the CDR3 is TGCGCCAGCAGCCATTTACAGGGTGAGACCCAGTACTTC. This codes for CASSHLQGETQYF.

This sequence joins TRBV7-6 and TRBJ2-7; TRBD2 matches 9 bases. Germline CDR1 is SGHVS and CDR2 is FNYEAQ. This CDR3 contains 18 residues. Trimming cost V 7 bases and J 6 bases; bases outside gene matches: 22. The DNA of the CDR3 is TGTGCCAGCATCCCCTGGGCGGTAGCGGGAGCCCCAGGGGGCGAGCAGTACTTC. Translation gives CASIPWAVAGAPGGEQYF.